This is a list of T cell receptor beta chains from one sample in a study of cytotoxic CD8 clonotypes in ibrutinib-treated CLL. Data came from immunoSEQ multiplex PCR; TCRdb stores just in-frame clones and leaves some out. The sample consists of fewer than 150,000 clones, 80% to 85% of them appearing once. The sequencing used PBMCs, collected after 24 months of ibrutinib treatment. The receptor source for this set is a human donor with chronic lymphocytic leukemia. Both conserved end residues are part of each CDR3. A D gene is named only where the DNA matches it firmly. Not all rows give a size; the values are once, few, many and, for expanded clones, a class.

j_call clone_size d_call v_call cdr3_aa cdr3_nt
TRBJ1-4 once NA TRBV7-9 CASALGGSEKLFF TGTGCCAGCGCCTTGGGGGGTAGTGAAAAACTGTTTTTT
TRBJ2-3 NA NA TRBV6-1 CASNVGSTDTQYF TGTGCCAGCAATGTGGGATCCACAGATACGCAGTATTTT
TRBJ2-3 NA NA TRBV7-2 CASSLVGEGDTQYF TGTGCCAGCAGCTTAGTCGGTGAGGGAGATACGCAGTATTTT
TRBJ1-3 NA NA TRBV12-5 CASGLVGSHSSGNTIYF TGTGCTAGTGGTTTGGTAGGGTCACACAGCTCTGGAAACACCATATATTTT
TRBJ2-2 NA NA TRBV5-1 CASSWTGLPNTGELFF TGCGCCAGCAGCTGGACTGGACTCCCTAACACCGGGGAGCTGTTTTTT
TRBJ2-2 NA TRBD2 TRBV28 CASSLAGGLTGELFF TGTGCCAGCAGTCTCGCGGGGGGGCTTACCGGGGAGCTGTTTTTT
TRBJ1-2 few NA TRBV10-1 CASSQTNYGYTF TGCGCCAGCAGCCAGACGAACTATGGCTACACCTTC
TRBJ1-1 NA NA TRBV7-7 CASSLVAGGEAFF TGTGCCAGCAGCTTAGTGGCGGGAGGGGAAGCTTTCTTT
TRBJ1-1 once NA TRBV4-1 CASSQEVNLRGAFF TGCGCCAGCAGCCAAGAGGTAAATTTGAGGGGGGCTTTCTTT
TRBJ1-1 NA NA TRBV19 CASSLPLADTEAFF TGTGCCAGTAGTCTCCCCCTAGCGGACACTGAAGCTTTCTTT
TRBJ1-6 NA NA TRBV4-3 CASSRNLPGPGASSPLHF TGCGCCAGCAGCCGGAATCTACCGGGGCCAGGAGCTTCATCACCCCTCCACTTT
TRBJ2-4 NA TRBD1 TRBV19 CASSNAQGAKNIQYF TGTGCCAGTAGTAACGCACAGGGGGCCAAAAACATTCAGTACTTC
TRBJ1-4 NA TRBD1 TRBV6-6 CASSLDRKNEKLFF TGTGCCAGCAGCTTGGACAGGAAGAATGAAAAACTGTTTTTT
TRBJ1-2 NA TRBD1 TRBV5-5 CASSNGTGRGDYGYTF TGTGCCAGCAGCAATGGGACAGGAAGGGGGGACTATGGCTACACCTTC
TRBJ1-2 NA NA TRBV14 CASSLNRGTPGGYTF TGTGCCAGCAGCCTTAACCGCGGGACTCCGGGTGGCTACACCTTC
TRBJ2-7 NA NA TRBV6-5 CASSYRPGQMGYEQYF TGTGCCAGCAGTTACCGTCCCGGACAGATGGGCTACGAGCAGTACTTC
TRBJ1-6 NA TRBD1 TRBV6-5 CATRTGANSPLHF TGTGCCACGAGGACAGGGGCAAATTCACCCCTCCACTTT
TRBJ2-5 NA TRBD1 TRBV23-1 CASSPELGQGWETQYF TGCGCCAGCAGTCCTGAGTTGGGACAGGGTTGGGAGACCCAGTACTTC
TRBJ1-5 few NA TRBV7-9 CASSSVGLQPQHF TGTGCCAGCAGCTCTGTGGGTCTGCAGCCCCAGCATTTT
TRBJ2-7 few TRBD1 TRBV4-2 CASSSRTGGYEQYF TGTGCCAGCAGCTCCCGGACAGGGGGCTACGAGCAGTACTTC
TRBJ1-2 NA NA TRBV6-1 CASRDPSARGDGYTF TGTGCCAGCAGGGACCCCTCGGCTAGAGGGGATGGCTACACCTTC
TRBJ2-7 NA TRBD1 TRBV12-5 CASGGQVIYEQYF TGTGCTAGTGGCGGACAGGTGATCTACGAGCAGTACTTC
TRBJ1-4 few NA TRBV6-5 CASSYGRYNEKLFF TGTGCCAGCAGTTACGGCAGATACAATGAAAAACTGTTTTTT
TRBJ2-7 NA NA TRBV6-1 CASRDTPYEQYF TGTGCCAGCAGGGACACTCCTTACGAGCAGTACTTC
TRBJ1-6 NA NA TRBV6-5 CASSQAGLGSPLHF TGTGCCAGCAGCCAGGCAGGCCTTGGTTCACCCCTCCACTTT
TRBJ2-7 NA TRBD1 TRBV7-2 CASSPRIGTVDF TGTGCCAGCAGCCCCCGGATTGGGACAGTGGACTTC
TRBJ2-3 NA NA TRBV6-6 CASSPQRADTQYF TGTGCCAGCAGTCCTCAGAGGGCAGATACGCAGTATTTT
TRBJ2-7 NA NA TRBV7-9 CASRPVGSGNYEQYF TGTGCCAGCAGGCCCGTTGGTTCTGGAAACTACGAGCAGTACTTC
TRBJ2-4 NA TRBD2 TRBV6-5 CASSYVRGGGNIQYF TGTGCCAGCAGTTACGTGCGGGGGGGCGGAAACATTCAGTACTTC
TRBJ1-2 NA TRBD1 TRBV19 CASSHRGRNYGYTF TGTGCCAGTAGTCACAGGGGGCGGAATTATGGCTACACCTTC
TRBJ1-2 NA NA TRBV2 CASSESPVGLYGYTF TGTGCCAGCAGTGAATCCCCAGTGGGCCTCTATGGCTACACCTTC
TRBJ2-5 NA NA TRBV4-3 CASSSTAVGDEETQYF TGCGCCAGCAGCTCGACGGCCGTCGGGGACGAAGAGACCCAGTACTTC
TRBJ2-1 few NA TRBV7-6 CASSLASGAMGEQFF TGTGCCAGCAGCTTAGCGTCCGGAGCGATGGGTGAGCAGTTCTTC
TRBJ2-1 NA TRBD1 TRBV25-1 CASSEFGQGRNEQFF TGTGCCAGCAGTGAATTTGGACAGGGGAGGAATGAGCAGTTCTTC
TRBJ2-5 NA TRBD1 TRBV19 CASSAPNRGQETQYF TGTGCCAGTAGTGCACCGAACAGGGGTCAAGAGACCCAGTACTTC
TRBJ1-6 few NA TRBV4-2 CASSQEDRSTSPLHF TGTGCCAGCAGCCAAGAAGACAGGTCTACTTCACCCCTCCACTTT